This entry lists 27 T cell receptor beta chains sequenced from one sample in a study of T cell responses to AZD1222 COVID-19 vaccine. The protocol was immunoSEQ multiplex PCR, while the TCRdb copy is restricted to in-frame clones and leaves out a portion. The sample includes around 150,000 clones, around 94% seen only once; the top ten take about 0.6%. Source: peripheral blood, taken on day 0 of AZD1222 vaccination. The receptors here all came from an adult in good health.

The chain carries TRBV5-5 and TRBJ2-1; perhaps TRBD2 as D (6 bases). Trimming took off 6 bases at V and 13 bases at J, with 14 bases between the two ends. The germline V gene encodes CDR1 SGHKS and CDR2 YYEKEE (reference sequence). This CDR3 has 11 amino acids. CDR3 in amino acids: CASTVGGTQFF. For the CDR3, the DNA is TGTGCCAGCACCGTTGGGGGGACTCAGTTCTTC.

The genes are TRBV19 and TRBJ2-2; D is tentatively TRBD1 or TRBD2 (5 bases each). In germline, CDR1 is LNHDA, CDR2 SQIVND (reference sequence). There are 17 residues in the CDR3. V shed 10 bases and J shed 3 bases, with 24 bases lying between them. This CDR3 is CAIKTGPHLVDTGELFF. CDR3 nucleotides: TGTGCCATTAAGACGGGACCTCACCTTGTGGACACCGGGGAGCTGTTTTTT.

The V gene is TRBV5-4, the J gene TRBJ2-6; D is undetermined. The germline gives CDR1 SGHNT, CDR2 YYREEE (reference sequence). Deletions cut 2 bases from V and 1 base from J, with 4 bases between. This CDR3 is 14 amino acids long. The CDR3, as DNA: TGTGCCAGCAGCTTTACTTCTGGGGCCAACGTCCTGACTTTC. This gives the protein CASSFTSGANVLTF.

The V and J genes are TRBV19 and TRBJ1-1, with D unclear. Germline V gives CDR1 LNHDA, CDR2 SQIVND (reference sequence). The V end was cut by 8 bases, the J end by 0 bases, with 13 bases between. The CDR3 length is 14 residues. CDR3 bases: TGTGCCAGTTGTGGGCAGCACATGAACACTGAAGCTTTCTTT. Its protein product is CASCGQHMNTEAFF.

In DNA, the CDR3 is TGTGCCAGCAGCTTAGGCCAGTTCTATGGCTACACCTTC. Its protein is CASSLGQFYGYTF. The chain employs TRBV7-3 and TRBJ1-2; D not certain. The ends were cut back, 2 bases at V and 4 bases at J, with 8 bases in the middle. CDR1 is SGHTA and CDR2 is FQGTGA in the germline V gene. CDR3 length equals 13 residues.

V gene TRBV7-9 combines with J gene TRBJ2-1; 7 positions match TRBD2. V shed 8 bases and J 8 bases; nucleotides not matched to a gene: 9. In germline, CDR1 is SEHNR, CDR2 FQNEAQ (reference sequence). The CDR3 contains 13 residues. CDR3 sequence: CASGGRDYDEQFF. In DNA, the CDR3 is TGTGCCAGCGGTGGGAGGGATTACGATGAGCAGTTCTTC.

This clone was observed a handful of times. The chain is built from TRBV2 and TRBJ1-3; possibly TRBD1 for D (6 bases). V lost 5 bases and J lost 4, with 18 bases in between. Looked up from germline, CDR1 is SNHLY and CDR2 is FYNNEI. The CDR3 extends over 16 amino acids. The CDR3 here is CASSKGGGGPGNTIYF. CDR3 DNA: TGTGCCAGCAGTAAAGGGGGTGGGGGCCCAGGAAACACCATATATTTT.

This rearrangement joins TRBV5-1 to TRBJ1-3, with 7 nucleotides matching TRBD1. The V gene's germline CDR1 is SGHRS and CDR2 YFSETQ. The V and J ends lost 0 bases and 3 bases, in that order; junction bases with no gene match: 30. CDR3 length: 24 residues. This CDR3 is CASSLAGGTPDPRTRSAYGNTIYF. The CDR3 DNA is TGCGCCAGCAGCTTGGCAGGGGGGACCCCCGATCCCCGGACCCGCTCGGCTTATGGAAACACCATATATTTT.

The CDR3 DNA reads as TGTGCCAGCTTTGGCGCAACGGGACAGGGCTATGGCTACACCTTC. Amino acids: CASFGATGQGYGYTF. This chain connects TRBV27 to TRBJ1-2; TRBD1 matches 9 bases. V dropped 8 bases and J dropped 4; count of bases not matched to a gene: 11. Per germline, CDR1 MNHEY and CDR2 SMNVEV (reference sequence). The CDR3 runs to 15 residues.

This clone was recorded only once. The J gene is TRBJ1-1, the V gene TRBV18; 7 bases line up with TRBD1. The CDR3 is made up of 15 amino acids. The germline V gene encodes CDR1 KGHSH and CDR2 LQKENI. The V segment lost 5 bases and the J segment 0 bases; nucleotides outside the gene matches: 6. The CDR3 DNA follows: TGTGCCAGCTCAGTATTAGGGGGCCTGAACACTGAAGCTTTCTTT. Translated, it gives CASSVLGGLNTEAFF.

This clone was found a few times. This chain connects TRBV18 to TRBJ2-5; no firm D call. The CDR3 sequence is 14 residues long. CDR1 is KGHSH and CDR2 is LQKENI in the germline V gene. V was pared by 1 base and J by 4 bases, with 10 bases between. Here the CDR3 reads CASSPLINLETQYF. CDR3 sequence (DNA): TGTGCCAGCTCACCACTAATCAACTTAGAGACCCAGTACTTC. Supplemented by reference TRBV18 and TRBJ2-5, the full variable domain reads NAGVMQNPRHLVRRRGQEARLRCSPMKGHSHVYWYRQLPEEGLKFMVYLQKENIIDESGMPKERFSAEFPKEGPSILRIQQVVRGDSAAYFCASSPLINLETQYFGPGTRLLVL.

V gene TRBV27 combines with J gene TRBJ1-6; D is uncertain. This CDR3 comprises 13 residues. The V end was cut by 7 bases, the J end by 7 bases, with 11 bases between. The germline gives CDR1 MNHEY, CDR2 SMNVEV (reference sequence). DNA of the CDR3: TGTGCCAGCACGGGGTTTCTGAATTCACCCCTCCACTTT. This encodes CASTGFLNSPLHF.

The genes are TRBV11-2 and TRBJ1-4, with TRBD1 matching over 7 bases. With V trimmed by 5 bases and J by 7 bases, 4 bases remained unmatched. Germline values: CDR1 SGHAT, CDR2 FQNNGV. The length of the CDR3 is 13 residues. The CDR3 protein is CASSPWTGEKLFF. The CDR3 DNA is TGTGCCAGCAGCCCGTGGACAGGTGAAAAACTGTTTTTT.

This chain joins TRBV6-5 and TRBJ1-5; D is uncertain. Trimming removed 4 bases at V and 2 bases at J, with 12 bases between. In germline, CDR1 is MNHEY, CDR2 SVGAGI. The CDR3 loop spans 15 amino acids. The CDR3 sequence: CASSSDQIGNQPQHF. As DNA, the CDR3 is TGTGCCAGCAGTTCGGACCAAATCGGCAATCAGCCCCAGCATTTT.

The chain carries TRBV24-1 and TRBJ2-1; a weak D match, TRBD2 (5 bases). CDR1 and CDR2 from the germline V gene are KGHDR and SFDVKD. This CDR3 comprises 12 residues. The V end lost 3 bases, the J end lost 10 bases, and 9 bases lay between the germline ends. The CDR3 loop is CATSDPGGEQFF. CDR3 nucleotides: TGTGCCACCAGTGATCCAGGAGGAGAGCAGTTCTTC.

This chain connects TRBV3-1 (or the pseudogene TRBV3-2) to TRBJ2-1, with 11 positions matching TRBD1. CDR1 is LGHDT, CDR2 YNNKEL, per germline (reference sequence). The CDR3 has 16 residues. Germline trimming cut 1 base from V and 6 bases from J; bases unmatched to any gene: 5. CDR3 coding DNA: TGTGCCAGCAGCCAAGCTCCCGGGACAGGGGGCAATGAGCAGTTCTTC. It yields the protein CASSQAPGTGGNEQFF.

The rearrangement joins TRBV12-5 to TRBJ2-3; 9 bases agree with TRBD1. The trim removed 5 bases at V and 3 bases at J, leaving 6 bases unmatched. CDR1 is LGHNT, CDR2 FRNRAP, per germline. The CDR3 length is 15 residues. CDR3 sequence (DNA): TGTGCTAGTGGTCCGGGACAGGGTGATACAGATACGCAGTATTTT. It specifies CASGPGQGDTDTQYF.

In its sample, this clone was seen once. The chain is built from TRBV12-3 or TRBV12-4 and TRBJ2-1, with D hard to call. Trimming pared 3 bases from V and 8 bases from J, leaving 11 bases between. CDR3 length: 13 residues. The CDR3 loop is CASSFSFLYEQFF. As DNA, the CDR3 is TGTGCCAGCAGTTTTTCCTTTCTGTATGAGCAGTTCTTC.

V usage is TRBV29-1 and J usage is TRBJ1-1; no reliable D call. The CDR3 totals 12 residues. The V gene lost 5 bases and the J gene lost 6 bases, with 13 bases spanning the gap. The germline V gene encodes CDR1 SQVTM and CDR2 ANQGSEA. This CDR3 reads CSVSLGRAEAFF. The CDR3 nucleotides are TGCAGCGTTTCGTTAGGGAGGGCTGAAGCTTTCTTT.

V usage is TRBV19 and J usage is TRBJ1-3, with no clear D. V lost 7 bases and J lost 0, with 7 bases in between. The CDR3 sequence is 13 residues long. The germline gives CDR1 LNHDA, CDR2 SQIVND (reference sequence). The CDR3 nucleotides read TGTGCCAGTAAGGTGGGCTCTGGAAACACCATATATTTT. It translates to CASKVGSGNTIYF.

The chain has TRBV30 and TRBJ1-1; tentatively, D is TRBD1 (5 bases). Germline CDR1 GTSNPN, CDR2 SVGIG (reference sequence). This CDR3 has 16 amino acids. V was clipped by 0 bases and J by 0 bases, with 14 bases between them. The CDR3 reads CAWSVLISGLNTEAFF. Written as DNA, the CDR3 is TGTGCCTGGAGTGTACTAATATCAGGGTTGAACACTGAAGCTTTCTTT. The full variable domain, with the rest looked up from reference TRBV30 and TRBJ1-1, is SQTIHQWPATLVQPVGSPLSLECTVEGTSNPNLYWYRQAAGRGLQLLFYSVGIGQISSEVPQNLSASRPQDRQFILSSKKLLLSDSGFYLCAWSVLISGLNTEAFFGQGTRLTVV.

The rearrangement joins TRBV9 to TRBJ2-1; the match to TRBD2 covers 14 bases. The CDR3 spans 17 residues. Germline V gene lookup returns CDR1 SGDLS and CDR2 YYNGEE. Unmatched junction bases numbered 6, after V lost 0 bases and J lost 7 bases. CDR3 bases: TGTGCCAGCAGCGTAGGACTAGCGGGAGGGCCGGAAAATGAGCAGTTCTTC. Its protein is CASSVGLAGGPENEQFF.

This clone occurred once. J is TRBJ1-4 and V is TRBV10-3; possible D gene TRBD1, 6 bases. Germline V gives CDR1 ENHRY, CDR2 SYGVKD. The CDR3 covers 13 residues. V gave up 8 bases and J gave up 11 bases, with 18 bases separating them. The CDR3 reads CAIAPTGREKLFF. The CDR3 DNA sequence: TGTGCCATCGCGCCGACAGGACGAGAGAAACTGTTTTTT.

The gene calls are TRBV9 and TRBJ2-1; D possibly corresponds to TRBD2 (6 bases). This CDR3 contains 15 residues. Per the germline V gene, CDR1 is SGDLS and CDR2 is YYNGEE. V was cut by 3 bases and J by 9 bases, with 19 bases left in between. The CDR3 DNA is TGTGCCAGCAGCGGCGGACTAACCCGGGAAGGTGAGCAGTTCTTC. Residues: CASSGGLTREGEQFF.

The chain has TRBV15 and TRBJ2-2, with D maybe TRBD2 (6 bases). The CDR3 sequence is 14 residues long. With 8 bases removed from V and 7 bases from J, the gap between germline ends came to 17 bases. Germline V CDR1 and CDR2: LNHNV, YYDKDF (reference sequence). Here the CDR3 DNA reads TGTGCCACCCGGGGGTTCAGGGAAAACGGGGAGCTGTTTTTT. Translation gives CATRGFRENGELFF.

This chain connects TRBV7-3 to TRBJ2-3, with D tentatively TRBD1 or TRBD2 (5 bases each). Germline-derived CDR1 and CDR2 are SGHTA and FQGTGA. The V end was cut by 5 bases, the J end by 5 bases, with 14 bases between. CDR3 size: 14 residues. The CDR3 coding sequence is TGTGCCAGCAGCCCCAGGAAGAGGGGAGATACGCAGTATTTT. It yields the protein CASSPRKRGDTQYF.

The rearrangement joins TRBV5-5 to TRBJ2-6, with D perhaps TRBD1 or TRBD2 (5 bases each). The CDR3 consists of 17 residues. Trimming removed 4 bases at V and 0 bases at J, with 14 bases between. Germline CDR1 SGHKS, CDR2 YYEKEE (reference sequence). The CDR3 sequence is CASSNRDAYSGANVLTF. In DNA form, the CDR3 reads TGTGCCAGCAGCAATAGGGACGCCTACTCTGGGGCCAACGTCCTGACTTTC.